The clone carrying this TCR beta chain was counted a few times. The antigen remains undetermined. Each subset's genomic DNA was split evenly across several immunoSEQ plates. Using immunoSEQ multiplex PCR, the repertoire was profiled, and TCRdb retains in-frame clones only, with some absent. The data show about 460,000 clones, 70% to 80% seen once. Healthy HIV-negative adults with no recent acute infections or vaccinations were recruited as donors. The source of the sample is a study of shared clonotypes between healthy human individuals. Study results and caveats: Tissues were not sampled, only blood, and their repertoires likely differ.

The trim removed 1 base at V and 3 bases at J, leaving 3 bases unmatched. Germline V gene lookup returns CDR1 SEHNR and CDR2 FQNEAQ (reference sequence). The CDR3 spans 16 residues. The chain uses TRBV7-9 and TRBJ2-7; 13 positions match TRBD2. Source material: PBMCs. The TCR comes from a woman in her forties in good health. Some clones in this sample may be carry-over from other donors' samples. CDR3 loop: CASSLGGTSGIYEQYF. The CDR3 DNA reads TGTGCCAGCAGCTTAGGGGGGACTAGCGGGATCTACGAGCAGTACTTC.